These 17 T cell receptor beta chains were sequenced from one sample in a study of T cell repertoires in cytomegalovirus infection. TCRdb recomputed calls from the reads with MiXCR, one row per CDR3 protein. The table includes around 350,000 distinct CDR3 sequences, 15% to 20% detected once. Input material: PBMCs. Receptors were obtained from a human donor in good health (CMV status not recorded). Some clones in this sample may be carry-over from other donors' samples.

The chain carries TRBV20-1 and TRBJ2-5; TRBD2 agrees at 7 bases. CDR1 DFQATT and CDR2 SNEGSKA come from the germline V gene (reference sequence). The CDR3 sequence is 14 residues long. The junction had 8 bases not matched to a gene; V was cut back by 3 bases and J by 4 bases. The CDR3 DNA reads as TGCAGTGCTAGGAGCGGGGAGGTCAGAGAGACCCAGTACTTC. Its protein product is CSARSGEVRETQYF.

The V and J genes are TRBV6-2 or TRBV6-3 and TRBJ2-1; tentatively, D is TRBD1 (6 bases). The germline gives CDR1 MNHEY, CDR2 SVGEGT. The CDR3 spans 15 residues. The V gene lost 2 bases and the J gene lost 10 bases, with 18 bases spanning the gap. The CDR3 coding sequence is TGTGCCAGCAGTTACCTCTTGGGGGCCGGTAGCGAGCAGTTCTTC. Encoded protein: CASSYLLGAGSEQFF.

The J gene is TRBJ1-1, the V gene TRBV5-6; the D gene is possibly TRBD1 (5 bases). The V gene's germline CDR1 is SGHDT and CDR2 YYEEEE. V dropped 6 bases and J dropped 5 bases, with 17 bases sitting between them. There are 14 residues in the CDR3. CDR3 loop: CASKSGGSGTEAFF. The CDR3 DNA reads as TGTGCCAGCAAAAGTGGGGGATCAGGGACTGAAGCTTTCTTT.

The gene calls are TRBV29-1 and TRBJ2-7; D may be TRBD2 (5 bases). CDR1 SQVTM and CDR2 ANQGSEA come from the germline V gene. V was cut by 3 bases and J by 0 bases, with 15 bases left in between. The CDR3 covers 15 residues. CDR3 region: CSVEIRRGGSYEQYF. CDR3 in DNA: TGCAGCGTTGAGATACGTCGCGGAGGCTCCTACGAGCAGTACTTC.

This clonotype was seen at least ten times. The chain uses TRBV6-1 and TRBJ2-3; D not resolved. Germline CDR1 is MNHNS and CDR2 is SASEGT. This CDR3 comprises 12 residues. The V end lost 2 bases, the J end lost 7 bases, and 7 bases lay between the germline ends. The CDR3 coding sequence is TGTGCCAGCAGTGAATATGGCAATACGCAGTATTTT. Translation: CASSEYGNTQYF.

The genes are TRBV5-6 and TRBJ2-1, with 11 bases lining up with TRBD2. CDR3 size: 16 residues. The germline gives CDR1 SGHDT, CDR2 YYEEEE. V gave up 3 bases and J gave up 8 bases; unmatched junction bases: 10. DNA of the CDR3: TGTGCCAGCAGCTGGACTAGCGGGCAAGGGAGTGATGAGCAGTTCTTC. Encoded protein: CASSWTSGQGSDEQFF.

This clonotype was seen many times. This rearrangement joins TRBV19 to TRBJ1-1; TRBD1 aligns across 12 bases. With V trimmed by 4 bases and J by 8 bases, 5 bases remained unmatched. This CDR3 spans 14 amino acids. Germline CDR1 reads LNHDA; CDR2 reads SQIVND (reference sequence). The DNA of the CDR3 is TGTGCCAGTAGTACGGCGGGACAGGGGGCGGAAGCTTTCTTT. Residues: CASSTAGQGAEAFF. The entire variable domain, with the rest obtained from reference TRBV19 and TRBJ1-1, is as follows: DGGITQSPKYLFRKEGQNVTLSCEQNLNHDAMYWYRQDPGQGLRLIYYSQIVNDFQKGDIAEGYSVSREKKESFPLTVTSAQKNPTAFYLCASSTAGQGAEAFFGQGTRLTVV.

This clonotype was found a few times. The V and J genes are TRBV2 and TRBJ1-2; D not resolved. V lost 3 bases, J lost 7 bases, and 12 bases lay in between. The V gene's germline CDR1 is SNHLY and CDR2 FYNNEI. The CDR3 covers 13 residues. CDR3 amino acids: CASSDSHIGGYTF. The CDR3 DNA follows: TGTGCCAGCAGTGACTCGCACATTGGTGGCTACACCTTC.

This clonotype was detected only a few times. The rearrangement links TRBV12-3 or TRBV12-4 to TRBJ1-1; 8 positions agree with TRBD1. CDR3 length equals 14 residues. The junction had 5 bases not matched to a gene; V was cut back by 6 bases and J by 2 bases. The chain's CDR3 is CASRDREGNTEAFF. The CDR3 DNA reads TGTGCCAGCAGGGACAGGGAGGGAAACACTGAAGCTTTCTTT.

CDR3 loop: CASSLLGLAGGTFETQYF. CDR3 coding DNA: TGTGCCAGCAGTTTATTAGGTCTAGCGGGAGGTACTTTCGAGACCCAGTACTTC. The chain combines TRBV12-3 or TRBV12-4 with TRBJ2-5, with 11 bases identical to TRBD2. V was clipped by 2 bases and J by 5 bases; unmatched bases: 13. This CDR3 region has 18 residues.

This clonotype was counted between two and nine times. The gene calls are TRBV28 and TRBJ1-1; no clear D gene. The CDR3 has 12 amino acids. The germline V gene has CDR1 MDHEN and CDR2 SYDVKM. Trimming took off 3 bases at V and 6 bases at J, with 8 bases between the two ends. Here the CDR3 reads CASSFREAEAFF. The CDR3 DNA is TGTGCCAGCAGTTTTCGGGAAGCTGAAGCTTTCTTT.

Of note for this clonotype: As the CDR3 is not closed by the conserved phenylalanine or tryptophan, this likely results from a read error. This rearrangement joins TRBV5-6 to TRBJ1-5, with D uncertain. V dropped 4 bases and J dropped 13 bases, with 18 bases sitting between them. The germline CDR1 and CDR2 sequences are SGHDT and YYEEEE. The CDR3 runs 13 residues. CDR3 DNA: TGTGCCAGCAGCCTTCTGGACGCTTCCGCACAGCATCTT. It codes for CASSLLDASAQHL.

This clonotype was seen a few times. The gene calls are TRBV20-1 and TRBJ1-4; no clear D gene. Germline V lookup: CDR1 DFQATT, CDR2 SNEGSKA (reference sequence). CDR3 length: 16 residues. Trimming shortened V by 1 base and J by 7 bases, and 19 bases separated the two germline ends. The CDR3 sequence: CSARGGSGALFEKLFF. Written as DNA, the CDR3 is TGCAGTGCTAGAGGGGGAAGTGGAGCTCTCTTTGAAAAACTGTTTTTT.

The chain uses TRBV12-3 or TRBV12-4 and TRBJ1-5, with D perhaps TRBD1 (6 bases). The CDR3 consists of 14 residues. V lost 8 bases to trimming and J lost 9 bases, with 20 bases between them. DNA for the CDR3: TGTGCCAGCGGGGATACAGGGTCAGTCTCGCCCCAGCATTTT. It yields the protein CASGDTGSVSPQHF.

This clonotype came up a few times. V gene TRBV7-9 combines with J gene TRBJ2-6, with 9 bases that match TRBD2. Germline CDR1 and CDR2: SEHNR and FQNEAQ (reference sequence). The V segment lost 2 bases and the J segment 1 base; nucleotides outside the gene matches: 3. This CDR3 has 17 amino acids. Written as DNA, the CDR3 is TGTGCCAGCAGCTTAATAGCGGGGGCATCTGGGGCCAACGTCCTGACTTTC. Encoded protein: CASSLIAGASGANVLTF.

This clonotype was observed a few times. In nucleotides, the CDR3 is TGTGCCAGCAGCAGATTTCGACAGGCCCAAGAGACCCAGTACTTC. Its translation is CASSRFRQAQETQYF. The chain links TRBV12-3 or TRBV12-4 to TRBJ2-5, with D possibly being TRBD1 (6 bases). This CDR3 has 15 residues. V gave up 6 bases and J gave up 1 base, with 15 bases separating them.

This clonotype was seen at least ten times. The junction departs from germline at one end; a sequencing error may be responsible. The V and J genes are TRBV7-2 and TRBJ2-4; 9 nucleotides line up with TRBD2. The CDR3 extends over 14 amino acids. Germline V gives CDR1 SGHTA, CDR2 FQGNSA. CDR3 loop: CASSLAGRINIQYF. The CDR3, as DNA: TGTGCCAGCAGCCTAGCGGGGCGCATCAACATTCAGTACTTC.